The T cell receptor beta chain under discussion was sequenced for a study of blood T cell repertoires in COVID-19. The overall study: COVID-19 samples from acute and convalescent phases originated in the United States, Italy and Spain. PBMCs, B-cell-depleted T cells, or T cells were the source of the cDNA or gDNA that made up the material.

Per the original data handling: Nucleated cell counts were estimated from reference gene primer amplification. Using immunoSEQ multiplex PCR, the repertoire was profiled, and TCRdb retains in-frame clones only, with some absent. Clone size and V and J calls were adopted from that table, with D and trimming inferred from the DNA. This sample carries 410,000 or so clones, 75% to 90% of them seen once, and the ten largest clones take about 1.6%. The Seattle site enrolled patients during active infection and followed them longitudinally. Germline values: CDR1 SGHTA, CDR2 FQGNSA. The CDR3 contains 15 residues. V gave up 6 bases and J gave up 5 bases; unmatched junction bases: 5.

This chain connects TRBV7-2 to TRBJ1-6; TRBD1 matches 9 bases. The TCR was taken from a woman aged 40-49 years with COVID-19, enrolled during active disease. Specimen: peripheral blood. This CDR3 is CASRRDRANNSPLHF. The DNA of the CDR3 is TGTGCCAGCAGACGGGACAGGGCTAATAATTCACCCCTCCACTTT.